What follows is one T cell receptor (beta chain) and its context. The sample is drawn from a study of immune evolution from preneoplasia to lung adenocarcinoma. V lost 3 bases, J lost 7 bases, and 9 bases lay in between. The CDR3 runs 12 residues. Germline CDR1 is LNHDA and CDR2 is SQIVND (reference sequence). The data were produced by immunoSEQ multiplex PCR, yet TCRdb's version contains in-frame clones alone and is incomplete. The sample consists of around 4,900 clones, around 80% of them appearing once. This chain connects TRBV19 to TRBJ1-1, with D uncertain. The sample taken for sequencing was FFPE lung adenocarcinoma in situ tissue. The receptor was derived from a person aged 65 to 85 with lung adenocarcinoma. CDR3 coding DNA: TGTGCCAGTAGTATTGGGGTTAGTGAAGCTTTCTTT. This gives the protein CASSIGVSEAFF.